There are many counts of the clone carrying this T cell receptor (beta chain). The data are from a study of blood T cells in healthy people across ages. Study-wide background: Template switching recovered approximately one barcoded beta molecule for every two T cells.

Ranging in age from about 6 to 90, the donors were healthy Caucasian individuals from Russia. Trimming took 2 bases from V and 3 from J, leaving 14 bases between them. Germline lookup yields CDR1 MNHEY and CDR2 SMNVEV (reference sequence). CDR3 length: 16 residues. A J-beta primer mix and a sample-barcoded 5' primer were used in a second PCR of roughly 6 to 12 cycles. CDR3-containing paired-end reads numbering at least 2.5 million came from each sample. One entry per CDR3 protein, called by TCRdb with MiXCR from the 5' RACE reads. The repertoire includes around 900,000 distinct CDR3 sequences, more than 25% of them detected once, and 15% to 20% sits in the top ten.

J is TRBJ1-5 and V is TRBV27, with D hard to call. Material for sequencing was blood. This TCR was sampled from a woman older than 75 in good health. The CDR3 DNA reads TGTGCCAGCAGTTTACGCCGGGTTGGGGACAATCAGCCCCAGCATTTT. Its protein is CASSLRRVGDNQPQHF.